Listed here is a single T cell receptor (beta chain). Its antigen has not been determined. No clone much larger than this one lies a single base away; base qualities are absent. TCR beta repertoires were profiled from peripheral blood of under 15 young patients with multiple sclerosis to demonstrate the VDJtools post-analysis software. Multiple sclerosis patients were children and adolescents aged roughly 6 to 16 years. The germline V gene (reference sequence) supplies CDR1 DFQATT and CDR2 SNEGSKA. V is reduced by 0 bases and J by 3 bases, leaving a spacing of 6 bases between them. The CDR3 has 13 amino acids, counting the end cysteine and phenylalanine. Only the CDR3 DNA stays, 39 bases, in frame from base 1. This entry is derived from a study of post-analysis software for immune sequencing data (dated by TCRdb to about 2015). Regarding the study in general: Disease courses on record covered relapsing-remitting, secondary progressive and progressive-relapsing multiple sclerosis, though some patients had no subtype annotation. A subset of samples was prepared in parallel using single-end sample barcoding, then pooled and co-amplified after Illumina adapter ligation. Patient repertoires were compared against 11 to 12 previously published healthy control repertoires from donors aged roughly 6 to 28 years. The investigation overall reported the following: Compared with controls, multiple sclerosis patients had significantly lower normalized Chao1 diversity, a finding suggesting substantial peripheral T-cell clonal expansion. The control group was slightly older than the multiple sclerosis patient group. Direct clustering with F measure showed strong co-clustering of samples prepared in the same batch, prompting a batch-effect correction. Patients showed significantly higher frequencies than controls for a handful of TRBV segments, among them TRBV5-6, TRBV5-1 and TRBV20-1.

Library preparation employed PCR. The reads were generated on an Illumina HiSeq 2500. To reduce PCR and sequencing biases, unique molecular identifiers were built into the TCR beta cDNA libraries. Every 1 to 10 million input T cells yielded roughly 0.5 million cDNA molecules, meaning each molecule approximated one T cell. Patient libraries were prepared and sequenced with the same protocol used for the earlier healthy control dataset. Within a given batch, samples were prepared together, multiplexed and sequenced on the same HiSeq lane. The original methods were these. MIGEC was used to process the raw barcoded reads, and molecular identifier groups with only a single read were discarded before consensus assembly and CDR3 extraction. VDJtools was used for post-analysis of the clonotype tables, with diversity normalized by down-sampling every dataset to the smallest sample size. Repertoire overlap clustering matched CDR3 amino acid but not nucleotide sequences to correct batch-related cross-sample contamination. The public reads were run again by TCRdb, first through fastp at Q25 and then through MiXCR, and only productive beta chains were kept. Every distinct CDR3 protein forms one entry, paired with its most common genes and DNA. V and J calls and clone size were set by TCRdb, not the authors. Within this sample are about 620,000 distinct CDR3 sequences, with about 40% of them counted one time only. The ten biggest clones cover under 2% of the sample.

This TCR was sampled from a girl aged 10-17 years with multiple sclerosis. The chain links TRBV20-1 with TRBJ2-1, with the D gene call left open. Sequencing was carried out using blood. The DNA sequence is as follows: TGCAGTGCTAGAGAAGGGTTCTACAATGAGCAGTTCTTC. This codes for CSAREGFYNEQFF.